These 20 T cell receptor beta chains came from one sample sequenced in a study of T cell repertoires in ileal Crohn's disease. Using immunoSEQ multiplex PCR, the repertoire was profiled, and TCRdb retains in-frame clones only, with some absent. The top ten hold roughly 18% of the sample, which has about 10,000 clones, approximately 80% seen once. Time point in this sample: neoterminal ileum biopsy at postoperative endoscopy, about 6 months after surgery. Sample: ileal tissue. The receptors were sampled from an adult with Crohn's disease.

V usage is TRBV5-1 and J usage is TRBJ2-3; TRBD2 agrees at 13 bases. This CDR3 has 18 amino acids. The germline V gene encodes CDR1 SGHRS and CDR2 YFSETQ. The junction had 8 bases not matched to a gene; V was cut back by 2 bases and J by 2 bases. The CDR3, as DNA: TGCGCCAGCAGCTTTAGGACTAGCGGGAGTCGGGTCACAGATACGCAGTATTTT. The encoded protein is CASSFRTSGSRVTDTQYF.

The chain recombines TRBV9 with TRBJ2-5, with 14 bases lining up with TRBD2. Unmatched junction bases numbered 7, after V lost 2 bases and J lost 4 bases. CDR1 is SGDLS and CDR2 is YYNGEE in the germline V gene. The CDR3 extends over 17 amino acids. The DNA for the CDR3 is TGTGCCAGCAGCGTGGAGGGACTAGCGGGAGCAGGAGAGACCCAGTACTTC. It specifies CASSVEGLAGAGETQYF.

V is TRBV2 and J is TRBJ2-1; 7 bases map to TRBD2. Trimming at V came to 1 base and at J to 6 bases, leaving 3 bases not matched to a gene. The CDR3 has 14 residues. The germline V gene encodes CDR1 SNHLY and CDR2 FYNNEI. Here the CDR3 reads CASSEERGSNEQFF. CDR3 DNA: TGTGCCAGCAGTGAAGAACGCGGGAGCAATGAGCAGTTCTTC.

The chain employs TRBV28 and TRBJ1-1, with TRBD1 identical over 8 bases. The CDR3 length is 13 residues. With V trimmed by 2 bases and J by 11 bases, 7 bases remained unmatched. Germline V CDR1 and CDR2: MDHEN, SYDVKM. CDR3: CASSLIDRGRAFF. In nucleotides, the CDR3 is TGTGCCAGCAGTTTAATTGACAGGGGTAGGGCTTTCTTT.

V and J are TRBV18 and TRBJ1-2; a weak D match, TRBD1 (5 bases). Germline CDR1 and CDR2: KGHSH and LQKENI. Trimming removed 3 bases from V and 5 bases from J, with 22 bases in between. The CDR3 sequence is 17 residues long. CDR3 sequence (DNA): TGTGCCAGCTCACCGGTCGGATCCGGGACCCGGGGGTATGGCTACACCTTC. As protein: CASSPVGSGTRGYGYTF. The full variable domain, its missing parts supplied by reference TRBV18 and TRBJ1-2, is NAGVMQNPRHLVRRRGQEARLRCSPMKGHSHVYWYRQLPEEGLKFMVYLQKENIIDESGMPKERFSAEFPKEGPSILRIQQVVRGDSAAYFCASSPVGSGTRGYGYTFGSGTRLTVV.

Comments on this clone: Other DNA sequences in this specimen translate into the identical CDR3. The gene calls are TRBV5-5 and TRBJ2-3, with 12 bases aligning to TRBD2. The CDR3 covers 15 residues. Germline CDR1 SGHKS, CDR2 YYEKEE (reference sequence). V shed 4 bases, J shed 2 bases, and the junction held 2 bases outside the gene matches. The CDR3 nucleotides read TGTGCCAGCAGCCTAGCGGGGGGGACCACAGATACGCAGTATTTT. Its protein product is CASSLAGGTTDTQYF. The full variable domain, completed using reference TRBV5-5 and TRBJ2-3, is DAGVTQSPTHLIKTRGQQVTLRCSPISGHKSVSWYQQVLGQGPQFIFQYYEKEERGRGNFPDRFSARQFPNYSSELNVNALLLGDSALYLCASSLAGGTTDTQYFGPGTRLTVL.

The rearrangement links TRBV12-5 to TRBJ2-3, with 8 bases fitting TRBD2. This CDR3 has 14 amino acids. Germline-derived CDR1 and CDR2 are LGHNT and FRNRAP. The V gene end was trimmed by 6 bases and the J gene end by 0 bases; junction bases not matched to a gene: 2. CDR3 coding DNA: TGTGCTAGTGGGACTAGCGCTAGCACAGATACGCAGTATTTT. This translates into CASGTSASTDTQYF.

This clone was seen only a few times. CDR3 DNA: TGTGCCAGCAGCTTGAGGCGGAGTACCGCCTACAATGAGCAGTTCTTC. Its translation is CASSLRRSTAYNEQFF. The chain links TRBV5-6 to TRBJ2-1; D gene ambiguous. V was clipped by 1 base and J by 2 bases, with 13 bases between them. From germline, CDR1 is SGHDT and CDR2 YYEEEE. The CDR3 consists of 16 residues.

This clone appeared once. This CDR3 is CASSGPTGPTYEQYF. CDR3 nucleotides: TGCGCCAGCAGTGGCCCGACAGGGCCGACCTACGAGCAGTACTTC. V gene TRBV10-2 combines with J gene TRBJ2-7; 7 bases map to TRBD1. CDR3 length: 15 residues. Germline V gene lookup returns CDR1 WSHSY and CDR2 SAAADI. J gave up 2 bases and V 4 bases, and 8 bases lay outside the gene matches.

A single count supports this clone. The chain couples TRBV2 to TRBJ1-4; no firm D call. The V gene lost 7 bases and the J gene lost 4 bases, with 7 bases spanning the gap. This CDR3 region has 12 residues. Germline CDR1 reads SNHLY; CDR2 reads FYNNEI. The CDR3 loop reads CASKRVNEKLFF. The CDR3 nucleotides are TGTGCCAGCAAACGCGTTAATGAAAAACTGTTTTTT. The complete variable domain, with remaining parts taken from reference TRBV2 and TRBJ1-4, reads EPEVTQTPSHQVTQMGQEVILRCVPISNHLYFYWYRQILGQKVEFLVSFYNNEISEKSEIFDDQFSVERPDGSNFTLKIRSTKLEDSAMYFCASKRVNEKLFFGSGTQLSVL.

This clone was found a few times. The gene calls are TRBV29-1 and TRBJ2-3, with 9 positions matching TRBD1. Per the germline V gene, CDR1 is SQVTM and CDR2 is ANQGSEA. This CDR3 has 15 residues. V shed 5 bases and J 0 bases; nucleotides not matched to a gene: 6. In DNA, the CDR3 is TGCAGCGTTTTCGGGACAGGGTTTAGCACAGATACGCAGTATTTT. This sequence encodes CSVFGTGFSTDTQYF.

V and J are TRBV30 and TRBJ2-6; D is undetermined. Germline V CDR1 and CDR2: GTSNPN, SVGIG (reference sequence). V dropped 2 bases and J dropped 4 bases, with 9 bases sitting between them. The CDR3 sequence is 14 residues long. CDR3 DNA sequence: TGTGCCTGGAGTATCCAGTCCGGGGCCAACGTCCTGACTTTC. Translated, it gives CAWSIQSGANVLTF.

The J gene is TRBJ1-6, the V gene TRBV7-2, with 9 bases matching TRBD1. The germline gives CDR1 SGHTA, CDR2 FQGNSA. Germline trimming cut 5 bases from V and 7 bases from J; bases unmatched to any gene: 6. This CDR3 has 15 amino acids. CDR3 DNA: TGTGCCAGCAGCGCACAGGGGGCGAACAATTCACCCCTCCACTTT. This gives the protein CASSAQGANNSPLHF.

Worth noting for this clone: Other nucleotide sequences in the sample specify the same CDR3. V gene TRBV5-1 combines with J gene TRBJ1-1; 7 bases align to TRBD1. The V segment lost 4 bases and the J segment 7 bases; nucleotides outside the gene matches: 4. The CDR3 is made up of 12 amino acids. Germline-derived CDR1 and CDR2 are SGHRS and YFSETQ. CDR3 nucleotide sequence: TGCGCCAGCAGCCCCGGGACAGTTGAAGCTTTCTTT. This codes for CASSPGTVEAFF.

The chain employs TRBV7-2 and TRBJ1-1; no clear D. With 4 bases removed from V and 1 base from J, the gap between germline ends came to 7 bases. The CDR3 length is 13 residues. CDR1 and CDR2 (germline): SGHTA, FQGNSA. In DNA, the CDR3 is TGTGCCAGCAGCTCGCGGGCGAACACTGAAGCTTTCTTT. Protein sequence: CASSSRANTEAFF.

The chain employs TRBV30 and TRBJ1-6; TRBD1 is a possible D gene (5 bases). Trimming left V 3 bases short and J 16 bases short, with 13 bases between. Germline-derived CDR1 and CDR2 are GTSNPN and SVGIG (reference sequence). This CDR3 comprises 11 residues. CDR3 sequence (DNA): TGTGCCTGGAGCCTCCGGGGACTTCTCCACTTT. It yields the protein CAWSLRGLLHF.

The rearrangement joins TRBV30 to TRBJ2-7, with a weak D call TRBD1 (6 bases). Germline assignment: CDR1 GTSNPN and CDR2 SVGIG (reference sequence). The germline V and J ends were trimmed by 3 bases and 4 bases, with 7 bases remaining between them. The CDR3 totals 11 residues. CDR3 protein: CAWRQGYEQYF. DNA of the CDR3: TGTGCCTGGAGGCAGGGGTACGAGCAGTACTTC.

The V call is TRBV5-1, the J call TRBJ2-3; a weak D match, TRBD1 (6 bases). The CDR3 has 13 amino acids. V was pared by 2 bases and J by 3 bases, with 7 bases between. CDR1 and CDR2 (germline): SGHRS, YFSETQ. CDR3 loop: CASSLQGTDTQYF. In DNA form, the CDR3 reads TGCGCCAGCAGCTTACAGGGAACAGATACGCAGTATTTT.

The chain carries TRBV30 and TRBJ2-7; 7 bases line up with TRBD2. With 2 bases clipped from V and 3 bases from J, the junction kept 7 bases outside the gene matches. The CDR3 has 14 amino acids. Germline V CDR1 and CDR2: GTSNPN, SVGIG (reference sequence). In nucleotides, the CDR3 is TGTGCCTGGAGTTGGGGGGGTTGGGGCTACGAGCAGTACTTC. This encodes CAWSWGGWGYEQYF.

This clone showed up just a few times. J is TRBJ2-5 and V is TRBV6-6, with TRBD2 matching over 10 bases. Losses at the gene ends were 7 bases for V and 4 bases for J; bases not matched to a gene: 9. CDR3 length: 15 residues. Germline V CDR1 and CDR2: MNHNY, SVGAGI (reference sequence). The CDR3 DNA sequence: TGTGCCAGCAATAGGTCAGCGGGGGGGCGAGAGACCCAGTACTTC. It codes for CASNRSAGGRETQYF.